One TCR beta chain is described in this entry. As yet, its antigen is unknown. The sample is drawn from a study of beta chain features in type 1 diabetes. Notes on the study in general: Any role of HLA type in TCRB rearrangement remained unresolved here. When Type 1 diabetes patients were examined, their TCRB CDR3s proved moderately but significantly shorter in all four CD4+ subsets. PCR may have favored shorter templates equally in patients and controls. Junctions at VDJ sites from type 1 diabetes patients had fewer insertions and more deletions.

All of the isolated RNA was reverse transcribed, so expressed TCRB transcripts were sequenced. TCRdb's copy holds only in-frame clones and misses some; the assay was immunoSEQ multiplex PCR. The sample has 300,000 or so clones, approximately 15% seen once. The CDR3 spans 16 residues. Germline CDR1 and CDR2: SGHNT and YYREEE (reference sequence). The J segment lost 0 bases and the V segment lost 4 bases, leaving 6 bases of the junction unmatched. Based on CD45RO/CCR7/CD25/CD127/CD95/CD27, CD4+ regulatory, stem cell-like memory, naive and central memory cells were sorted. The sequenced material came from naive CD4+ T cells from blood. The TCR originated in a man aged 25 to 40 with type 1 diabetes. This chain uses TRBV5-4 with TRBJ2-3; TRBD2 matches at 9 bases. The CDR3 loop reads CASSPREGSSTDTQYF. CDR3 nucleotide sequence: TGTGCCAGCAGCCCGCGGGAGGGTTCTAGCACAGATACGCAGTATTTT.